This T cell receptor (beta chain) originates from a study of human T cells and chemical hapten exposure. This clonotype was seen at least ten times. One junction end does not reproduce the germline sequence, and a read error may be involved. Regarding time point: patch test 3, about 24 weeks after DPC sensitization. The treatment: therapeutic diphenylcyclopropenone sensitization with weekly scalp DPC. TCRdb fed the RACE reads into MiXCR, producing one record per CDR3 protein. The sample has 28,000 or so distinct CDR3 sequences, almost 6% seen once; the top ten hold 5.6%. Germline assignment: CDR1 SGHRS and CDR2 YFSETQ. The CDR3 length is 17 residues.

The sample consisted of whole blood, taken in connection with sensitization to the hapten diphenylcyclopropenone (DPC). This receptor was taken from a man aged 30 to 39 with alopecia areata. Some clones in this sample may be carry-over from other donors' samples. The J gene is TRBJ2-2, the V gene TRBV5-1; 11 bases match TRBD2. CDR3 bases: TGCGCCAGCACCTTGCTCGCCGGGACTAGCGGTGACGGGGAGCTGTTTTTT. This codes for CASTLLAGTSGDGELFF.